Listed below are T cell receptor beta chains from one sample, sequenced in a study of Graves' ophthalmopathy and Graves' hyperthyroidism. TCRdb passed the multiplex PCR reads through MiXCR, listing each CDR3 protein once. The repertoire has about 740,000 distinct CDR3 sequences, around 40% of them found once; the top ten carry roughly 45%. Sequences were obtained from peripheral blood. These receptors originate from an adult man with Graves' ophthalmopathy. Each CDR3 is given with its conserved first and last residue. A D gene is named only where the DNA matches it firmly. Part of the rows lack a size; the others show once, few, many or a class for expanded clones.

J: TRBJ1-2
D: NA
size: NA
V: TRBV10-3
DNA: TGTGCCAGCAGTGAGACAGGCGATGGCTACACCTTC
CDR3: CASSETGDGYTF

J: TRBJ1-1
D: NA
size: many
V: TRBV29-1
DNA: TGCAGCGCGGGACTAGGGGAGAGATCTGGTTTCTTT
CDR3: CSAGLGERSGFF

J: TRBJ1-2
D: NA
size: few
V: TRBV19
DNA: TGTGCCAGTAGTCTCGGACAGTCTCCTTATGGCTACACCTTC
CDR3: CASSLGQSPYGYTF

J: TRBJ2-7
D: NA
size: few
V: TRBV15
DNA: TGTGCCACCAGCAGAGAAAGGGGTTTTAGCGAGCAGTACTTC
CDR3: CATSRERGFSEQYF

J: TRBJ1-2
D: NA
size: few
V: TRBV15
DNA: TGTGCCACCAGCAGAGGGACAGCCGGCTACACCTTC
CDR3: CATSRGTAGYTF

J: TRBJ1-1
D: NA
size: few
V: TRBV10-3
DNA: TGTGCCAGCAGCCAAAGAAGGGACCGAGGGGCTGAAGCTTTCTTT
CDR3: CASSQRRDRGAEAFF

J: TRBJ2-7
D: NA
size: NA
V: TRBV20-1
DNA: TGCAGTGCTCCTCCGGGACATGAACTCTACGAGCAGTACTTC
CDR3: CSAPPGHELYEQYF

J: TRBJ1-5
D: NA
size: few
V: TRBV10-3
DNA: TGTGCCAGCAGTGAAGAAGCTTCCGCGGCCAGGGCCCAGCATTTT
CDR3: CASSEEASAARAQHF

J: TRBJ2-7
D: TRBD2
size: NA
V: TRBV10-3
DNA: TGTGCCAGCAGTTGGAGATCTCGGACTAGCGGGCACTACGAGCAGTACTTC
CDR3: CASSWRSRTSGHYEQYF

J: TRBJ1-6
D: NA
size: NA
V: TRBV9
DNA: TGTGCCAGCAGCGCCCGGGACGGTAATTCACCCCTCCACTTT
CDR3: CASSARDGNSPLHF